Below are 28 T cell receptor beta chains sequenced from a single sample in a study of T cell responses to AZD1222 COVID-19 vaccine. Generated by immunoSEQ multiplex PCR, the TCRdb table keeps only in-frame clones and is missing some. The sample includes about 150,000 clones, 85% of them seen just once. Sequenced material: peripheral blood, taken 28 days after the second dose of the MenACWY control vaccine. These receptors came from an adult who received the MenACWY meningococcal vaccine as a control.

The DNA for the CDR3 is TGCAGCGTAGGGGGGGCAGGGAGCACAGATACGCAGTATTTT. It is translated as CSVGGAGSTDTQYF. The V and J genes are TRBV29-1 and TRBJ2-3; D possibly corresponds to TRBD2 (7 bases). This CDR3 is 14 amino acids long. Germline CDR1 reads SQVTM; CDR2 reads ANQGSEA. V was cut by 6 bases and J by 0 bases, with 13 bases left in between.

This clone was observed once. This chain uses TRBV6-6 with TRBJ2-7; 8 nucleotides line up with TRBD1. Germline V CDR1 and CDR2: MNHNY, SVGAGI (reference sequence). The length of the CDR3 is 16 residues. V lost 5 bases to trimming and J lost 6 bases; unmatched junction nucleotides: 15. The CDR3 DNA is TGTGCCAGCAGTCCCCGGACAGGGAAAATAGTAGGCGAGCAGTACGTC. This sequence encodes CASSPRTGKIVGEQYV.

The CDR3 sequence: CASSLTYGQSNTGELFF. The DNA for the CDR3 is TGTGCCAGCAGCTTAACTTATGGACAGTCGAACACCGGGGAGCTGTTTTTT. The gene calls are TRBV5-8 and TRBJ2-2; possibly TRBD1 for D (6 bases). With 2 bases removed from V and 0 bases from J, the gap between germline ends came to 14 bases. Germline-derived CDR1 and CDR2 are SGHTS and YDEGEE. The CDR3 is 17 residues long.

This clone was picked up a small number of times. This chain uses TRBV4-1 with TRBJ1-1, with a possible D match to TRBD1 (5 bases). From germline, CDR1 is MGHRA and CDR2 YSYEKL. The CDR3 consists of 13 residues. The ends were cut back, 1 base at V and 8 bases at J, with 11 bases in the middle. In DNA form, the CDR3 reads TGCGCCAGCAGCCAAGTACCAGACAGCGAAGCTTTCTTT. This codes for CASSQVPDSEAFF.

V and J are TRBV6-2 or TRBV6-3 and TRBJ2-3; 9 nucleotides line up with TRBD2. Unmatched junction bases numbered 8, after V lost 6 bases and J lost 4 bases. CDR3 length equals 15 residues. Per germline, CDR1 MNHEY and CDR2 SVGEGT. CDR3 coding DNA: TGTGCCAGCAGCGACCTAGCGGGAAACTCAGATACGCAGTATTTT. It specifies CASSDLAGNSDTQYF.

This chain connects TRBV5-1 to TRBJ1-1, with 8 positions matching TRBD1. Germline V gives CDR1 SGHRS, CDR2 YFSETQ. V trimming: 6 bases; J trimming: 1 base; junction bases outside the gene matches: 5. The CDR3 is made up of 14 amino acids. Here the CDR3 reads CASNPTGANTEAFF. The CDR3 DNA is TGCGCCAGCAACCCGACAGGGGCGAACACTGAAGCTTTCTTT.

V gene TRBV27 combines with J gene TRBJ1-5; no reliable D call. This CDR3 is 11 amino acids long. Trimming took off 2 bases at V and 6 bases at J, with 2 bases between the two ends. The V gene's germline CDR1 is MNHEY and CDR2 SMNVEV (reference sequence). CDR3 coding DNA: TGTGCCAGCAGTTTAGGTCAGCCCCAGCATTTT. It translates to CASSLGQPQHF.

The chain joins TRBV19 to TRBJ1-2; D unclear. The V gene's germline CDR1 is LNHDA and CDR2 SQIVND (reference sequence). This CDR3 is 14 amino acids long. Deletions cut 7 bases from V and 5 bases from J, with 17 bases between. The CDR3 region is CASTHPDSGYGYTF. CDR3 DNA: TGTGCCAGTACTCACCCCGACTCGGGATATGGCTACACCTTC.

This chain links TRBV6-2 or TRBV6-3 with TRBJ1-1; D gene uncertain. Trimming cost V 1 base and J 6 bases, with 15 bases left between them. CDR3 length: 15 amino acids. From germline, CDR1 is MNHEY and CDR2 SVGEGT. Here the CDR3 reads CASSYFGISIAEAFF. Here the CDR3 DNA reads TGTGCCAGCAGTTACTTCGGAATTTCAATCGCTGAAGCTTTCTTT.

CDR3 region: CASSLGWDQPQHF. DNA of the CDR3: TGTGCCAGCAGTTTAGGATGGGATCAGCCCCAGCATTTT. The chain carries TRBV12-3 or TRBV12-4 and TRBJ1-5; D unclear. V lost 1 base and J lost 5, with 6 bases in between. The CDR3 loop spans 13 amino acids.

V gene TRBV7-2 combines with J gene TRBJ2-3, with 8 bases identical to TRBD1. The CDR3 has 15 residues. Germline V lookup: CDR1 SGHTA, CDR2 FQGNSA. With 5 bases clipped from V and 4 bases from J, the junction kept 8 bases outside the gene matches. Here the CDR3 reads CASSIGTGGPDTQYF. CDR3 coding DNA: TGTGCCAGCAGCATCGGGACAGGAGGGCCAGATACGCAGTATTTT.

The rearrangement joins TRBV5-1 to TRBJ2-1; D gene unclear. Trimming removed 0 bases from V and 3 bases from J, with 10 bases in between. Germline V CDR1 and CDR2: SGHRS, YFSETQ. This CDR3 contains 15 residues. CDR3 region: CASSLAKYSYNEQFF. In DNA form, the CDR3 reads TGCGCCAGCAGCTTGGCCAAATACAGCTACAATGAGCAGTTCTTC. The variable domain in full, completed from reference TRBV5-1 and TRBJ2-1, reads KAGVTQTPRYLIKTRGQQVTLSCSPISGHRSVSWYQQTPGQGLQFLFEYFSETQRNKGNFPGRFSGRQFSNSRSEMNVSTLELGDSALYLCASSLAKYSYNEQFFGPGTRLTVL.

The CDR3 coding sequence is TGTGCCAGCAGCCCAACCGACAGGGTAGGGCAAAACACTGAAGCTTTCTTT. Translated: CASSPTDRVGQNTEAFF. This sequence joins TRBV5-6 and TRBJ1-1; 7 bases are a match to TRBD1. V was pared by 4 bases and J by 2 bases, with 14 bases of the junction left unmatched. The CDR3 loop spans 17 amino acids. Looked up from germline, CDR1 is SGHDT and CDR2 is YYEEEE. The entire variable domain, with the rest obtained from reference TRBV5-6 and TRBJ1-1, is as follows: DAGVTQSPTHLIKTRGQQVTLRCSPKSGHDTVSWYQQALGQGPQFIFQYYEEEERQRGNFPDRFSGHQFPNYSSELNVNALLLGDSALYLCASSPTDRVGQNTEAFFGQGTRLTVV.

The gene calls are TRBV7-9 and TRBJ2-3; 7 nucleotides line up with TRBD2. After removal of 6 bases from V and 1 base from J, the junction contained 4 bases not matched to a gene. There are 14 residues in the CDR3. The V gene's germline CDR1 is SEHNR and CDR2 FQNEAQ (reference sequence). The CDR3 loop reads CASRARERTDTQYF. For the CDR3, the DNA is TGTGCCAGCAGGGCGCGGGAGCGCACAGATACGCAGTATTTT.

V usage is TRBV14 and J usage is TRBJ1-1; TRBD1 matches 7 bases. Trimming took 0 bases from V and 5 from J; bases not matched to a gene: 9. This CDR3 spans 16 amino acids. CDR1 SGHDN and CDR2 FVKESK come from the germline V gene. Written as DNA, the CDR3 is TGTGCCAGCAGCCAAGATATAGGGGGCTTCTGGACTGAAGCTTTCTTT. This gives the protein CASSQDIGGFWTEAFF.

The genes are TRBV11-3 and TRBJ1-1, with D possibly matching TRBD1 (6 bases). V lost 1 base to trimming and J lost 5 bases, with 11 bases between them. Germline CDR1 reads SGHNT; CDR2 reads YENEEA. This CDR3 comprises 14 residues. CDR3 bases: TGTGCCAGCAGCTTAGGCAGGGGAGCAACTGAAGCTTTCTTT. Amino acid sequence: CASSLGRGATEAFF. The full variable domain, rest sourced from reference TRBV11-3 and TRBJ1-1, is EAGVVQSPRYKIIEKKQPVAFWCNPISGHNTLYWYLQNLGQGPELLIRYENEEAVDDSQLPKDRFSAERLKGVDSTLKIQPAELGDSAVYLCASSLGRGATEAFFGQGTRLTVV.

V gene TRBV28 combines with J gene TRBJ2-1; 8 bases agree with TRBD2. The junction had 9 bases not matched to a gene; V was cut back by 7 bases and J by 4 bases. CDR3 size: 15 residues. CDR1 and CDR2 from the germline V gene are MDHEN and SYDVKM. The DNA of the CDR3 is TGTGCCAGCACCATTCTCTCTAGCGGGTACAATGAGCAGTTCTTC. Residues: CASTILSSGYNEQFF. Looking up the rest from reference TRBV28 and TRBJ2-1 gives the full variable domain: DVKVTQSSRYLVKRTGEKVFLECVQDMDHENMFWYRQDPGLGLRLIYFSYDVKMKEKGDIPEGYSVSREKKERFSLILESASTNQTSMYLCASTILSSGYNEQFFGPGTRLTVL.

This clone was found once. The chain recombines TRBV7-2 with TRBJ2-3; D is unclear. The V end lost 1 base, the J end lost 7 bases, and 12 bases lay between the germline ends. The germline gives CDR1 SGHTA, CDR2 FQGNSA. The CDR3 length is 14 residues. Here the CDR3 DNA reads TGTGCCAGCAGCTTAGGAGTCGTTGGGAATACGCAGTATTTT. Amino acid sequence: CASSLGVVGNTQYF.

The V gene is TRBV19, the J gene TRBJ2-5; D not certain. CDR1 and CDR2 from the germline V gene are LNHDA and SQIVND (reference sequence). Trimming shortened V by 4 bases and J by 1 base, and 10 bases separated the two germline ends. The CDR3 extends over 14 amino acids. The CDR3 region is CASSKELIQETQYF. The CDR3 coding sequence is TGTGCCAGTAGTAAAGAGCTTATCCAAGAGACCCAGTACTTC.

In DNA, the CDR3 is TGTGCCAGCAGTTACTCGGCCGGGAACTATGGCTACACCTTC. The encoded protein is CASSYSAGNYGYTF. The chain employs TRBV6-5 and TRBJ1-2, with D hard to call. This CDR3 spans 14 amino acids. V lost 0 bases to trimming and J lost 2 bases, with 7 bases between them. Germline loops: CDR1 MNHEY, CDR2 SVGAGI.

The rearrangement joins TRBV6-5 to TRBJ1-2; possible D gene TRBD1, 6 bases. Germline V gene sequence: CDR1 MNHEY, CDR2 SVGAGI. The CDR3 has 15 residues. V lost 5 bases and J 1 base, leaving 14 bases between the germline ends. CDR3 coding DNA: TGTGCCAGCAGTAGCCACGGACAGCTTAACTATGGCTACACCTTC. It encodes CASSSHGQLNYGYTF.

A note on this clone: Additional DNA sequences in this sample encode the identical CDR3. V gene TRBV3-1 (or the pseudogene TRBV3-2) combines with J gene TRBJ1-2; D is unresolved. The CDR3 is 15 residues long. The V gene's germline CDR1 is LGHDT and CDR2 YNNKEL (reference sequence). The V end lost 1 base, the J end lost 3 bases, and 12 bases lay between the germline ends. The CDR3 loop is CASSQGAALYYGYTF. The DNA of the CDR3 is TGTGCCAGCAGCCAAGGGGCAGCCTTGTACTATGGCTACACCTTC.

This clone was counted a few times. The chain carries TRBV2 and TRBJ1-5, with TRBD1 matching 8 bases. Germline CDR1 SNHLY, CDR2 FYNNEI. With 4 bases clipped from V and 5 bases from J, the junction kept 7 bases outside the gene matches. The CDR3 totals 15 residues. This CDR3 reads CASSVEQGVHQPQHF. CDR3 coding DNA: TGTGCCAGCAGTGTGGAACAGGGGGTGCATCAGCCCCAGCATTTT.

CDR3 protein: CASSSYRLANYGYTF. In nucleotides, the CDR3 is TGTGCCAGCAGCTCCTACAGGCTAGCTAACTATGGCTACACCTTC. The rearrangement uses TRBV5-8 and TRBJ1-2, with D maybe TRBD1 (5 bases). Looked up from germline, CDR1 is SGHTS and CDR2 is YDEGEE. Trimming removed 3 bases at V and 0 bases at J, with 12 bases between. This CDR3 is 15 amino acids long.

The V gene is TRBV7-9, the J gene TRBJ1-2, with D perhaps matching TRBD1 (6 bases). From germline, CDR1 is SEHNR and CDR2 FQNEAQ (reference sequence). The CDR3 runs to 16 residues. Trimming took 4 bases from V and 4 from J, leaving 19 bases between them. For the CDR3, the DNA is TGTGCCAGCAGCTCAACCCCACCGGACAGTACCTATGGCTACACCTTC. It yields the protein CASSSTPPDSTYGYTF. Together with reference TRBV7-9 and TRBJ1-2, the CDR3 gives the full variable domain: DTGVSQNPRHKITKRGQNVTFRCDPISEHNRLYWYRQTLGQGPEFLTYFQNEAQLEKSRLLSDRFSAERPKGSFSTLEIQRTEQGDSAMYLCASSSTPPDSTYGYTFGSGTRLTVV.

The rearrangement links TRBV10-3 to TRBJ1-6; D remains unclear. The CDR3 has 17 amino acids. Germline V gives CDR1 ENHRY, CDR2 SYGVKD. V was cut by 0 bases and J by 6 bases, with 15 bases left in between. In DNA, the CDR3 is TGTGCCATCAGTGAGTCTGGGAGGACGAGAGGTAATTCACCCCTCCACTTT. This gives the protein CAISESGRTRGNSPLHF.

The rearrangement uses TRBV30 and TRBJ2-2; perhaps TRBD2 as D (6 bases). Germline-derived CDR1 and CDR2 are GTSNPN and SVGIG (reference sequence). The ends were cut back, 0 bases at V and 6 bases at J, with 8 bases in the middle. This CDR3 is built from 13 residues. The CDR3 nucleotides read TGTGCCTGGAGTGTGCGGGACGCCGGGGAGCTGTTTTTT. Its translation is CAWSVRDAGELFF.

The chain carries TRBV5-6 and TRBJ1-4; D possibly corresponds to TRBD1 (6 bases). In germline, CDR1 is SGHDT, CDR2 YYEEEE. Trimming left V 1 base short and J 8 bases short, with 12 bases between. The CDR3 is 14 amino acids. The chain's CDR3 is CASSLTGQEEKLFF. The CDR3 DNA is TGTGCCAGCAGCTTGACAGGGCAGGAGGAAAAACTGTTTTTT.